This TCR beta chain was recovered during a study of Graves' ophthalmopathy and Graves' hyperthyroidism. A few counts support this clonotype. Its target is unknown. Using RNA transcripts, the TCR beta CDR3 regions were amplified. HTBI primers were used in a first-round RT-PCR, which preceded a second-round multiplex PCR. MiXCR, run by TCRdb on the multiplex PCR reads, gives a single entry per CDR3 protein. The table lists about 600,000 distinct CDR3 sequences, under 40% of them singletons. Clinical symptoms and serum thyroxine were used for diagnosis; TRAb, thyroid ultrasound and orbital computed tomography were also relied on. This CDR3 is built from 15 residues. Germline V CDR1 and CDR2: ENHRY, SYGVKD. V lost 8 bases, J lost 5 bases, and 12 bases stayed unmatched. Whole-study findings and limits: Ophthalmopathy versus stable hyperthyroidism: 13-signature model gave roughly 88% sensitivity, approximately 80% specificity. Blood was where most expanded thyroid clonotypes above 0.001 frequency also turned up.

V gene TRBV10-3 combines with J gene TRBJ2-7, with 10 positions matching TRBD2. Sequencing was carried out using peripheral blood or thyroid tissue (not recorded which). The receptor was isolated from an adult man with Graves' hyperthyroidism. The DNA for the CDR3 is TGTGCCATCGCAAACCCTACTAGCGGGAAGGACGAGCAGTACTTC. Protein sequence: CAIANPTSGKDEQYF.